The clone carrying this TCR beta chain is medium-sized within its sample. The target antigen is unknown. This entry is derived from a study of vaccination and CD4 T cells after COVID-19. Study overall: A positive SARS-CoV-2 nasal swab PCR result was recorded for each convalescent patient; about 9 were mild and one severe. Overall study findings and caveats: The median count of SARS-CoV-2-reactive clonotypes rose from 21 to 38, not significantly. A median about 90% of convalescent patients' SARS-CoV-2-reactive clones emerged only after vaccination.

The assay that was used to sequence DNA from cultured CD4+ T cells was the Oncomine TCR Beta short-read assay. TCRdb used MiXCR to reprocess the PCR reads, holding one entry per CDR3 protein. The table records about 26,000 distinct CDR3 sequences, under 40% of them present only once. The time point: late sampling 161 to 241 days after vaccination in three convalescent patients. The treatment is: approximately nine-day PBMC culture with coronavirus spike peptide pools or control peptides (ViraFEST assay). Antigen-specific T cell expansion with peptide pools preceded TCR sequencing in the ViraFEST approach. Sequences were derived from CD4+ T cells from blood, cultured in vitro, sampled about 7 months after SARS-CoV-2 vaccination. This TCR was recovered from a human donor who had recovered from COVID-19.

CDR3: CSAPHPPSGTQSSYEQYF. The CDR3 DNA is TGCAGTGCTCCACATCCCCCGTCCGGGACTCAGAGCTCCTACGAGCAGTACTTC. The chain joins TRBV20-1 to TRBJ2-7, with a tentative D call TRBD2 (6 bases). V was shortened by 5 bases and J by 0 bases, with 26 bases between the two germline ends. Germline CDR1 and CDR2: DFQATT and SNEGSKA (reference sequence). This CDR3 spans 18 amino acids.